A single sample is the source of the 30 T cell receptor beta chains below, sequenced in a study of cytomegalovirus exposure and HLA in healthy donors. PCR amplification relied on 60 Vbeta primers (plus 13 Jbeta primers). The method was immunoSEQ multiplex PCR; TCRdb's version includes in-frame clones alone and lacks a portion of them. Counted here are 150,000 or so clones, 80% occurring once; the ten biggest clones make up approximately 5.6%. The specimen was PBMCs. These receptors all come from a woman aged 40 to 50 in good health and CMV-seropositive.

Only one count was recorded for this clone. This rearrangement joins TRBV7-8 to TRBJ1-1, with D unresolved. Germline-derived CDR1 and CDR2 are SGHVS and FQNEAQ. V lost 2 bases and J lost 1, with 5 bases in between. The CDR3 is 13 amino acids. Here the CDR3 DNA reads TGTGCCAGCAGCTTAACTGAGAACACTGAAGCTTTCTTT. It translates to CASSLTENTEAFF.

The chain has TRBV10-2 and TRBJ2-6; TRBD1 agrees at 8 bases. The germline V gene encodes CDR1 WSHSY and CDR2 SAAADI. There are 16 residues in the CDR3. J was trimmed by 2 bases and V by 3 bases; bases with no gene match: 3. The CDR3 DNA reads TGCGCCAGCAGTGACCTACAGGGGGCTGGGGCCAACGTCCTGACTTTC. As protein: CASSDLQGAGANVLTF.

The CDR3 nucleotides are TGTGCCAGCAGCTTAGGCTGGGGCGGGAGGCGAACAGATACGCAGTATTTT. Amino acids: CASSLGWGGRRTDTQYF. The V call is TRBV7-2, the J call TRBJ2-3; 8 bases are a match to TRBD2. The V segment lost 1 base and the J segment 3 bases; nucleotides outside the gene matches: 9. Germline lookup yields CDR1 SGHTA and CDR2 FQGNSA. The CDR3 is 17 amino acids.

V usage is TRBV18 and J usage is TRBJ2-6; possibly TRBD1 for D (6 bases). The CDR3 covers 17 residues. Germline V gene lookup returns CDR1 KGHSH and CDR2 LQKENI. The V end was cut by 6 bases, the J end by 3 bases, with 18 bases between. CDR3 DNA sequence: TGTGCCAGCTCCCCCTCGACAGGACGCCTTGGGGCCAACGTCCTGACTTTC. It codes for CASSPSTGRLGANVLTF.

This chain connects TRBV5-1 to TRBJ2-6, with TRBD2 matching 13 bases. The CDR3 has 17 amino acids. J was trimmed by 3 bases and V by 3 bases; bases with no gene match: 3. Germline CDR1 SGHRS, CDR2 YFSETQ. The CDR3 sequence is CASSSRLAGGGANVLTF. The CDR3, as DNA: TGCGCCAGCAGCTCCCGACTAGCGGGAGGTGGGGCCAACGTCCTGACTTTC.

J is TRBJ1-5 and V is TRBV28; the match to TRBD1 covers 7 bases. V shed 5 bases, J shed 7 bases, and the junction held 11 bases outside the gene matches. This CDR3 spans 15 amino acids. In germline, CDR1 is MDHEN, CDR2 SYDVKM. DNA of the CDR3: TGTGCCAGCAGTCGACAAATAGGGGGCGGCCAGCCCCAGCATTTT. Encoded protein: CASSRQIGGGQPQHF.

For the CDR3, the DNA is TGTGCCAGCAGCAAAGACGGGGTCGGGGGTTGCGAAAACACCATATATTTT. This sequence encodes CASSKDGVGGCENTIYF. The chain combines TRBV21-1 with TRBJ1-3. TRBV21-1 is noted as a pseudogene. There are 17 residues in the CDR3.

The J gene is TRBJ2-6, the V gene TRBV27; D is possibly TRBD2 (6 bases). This CDR3 contains 16 residues. The germline CDR1 and CDR2 sequences are MNHEY and SMNVEV (reference sequence). The germline V and J ends were trimmed by 1 base and 4 bases, with 11 bases remaining between them. CDR3 DNA sequence: TGTGCCAGCAGTTTATATGGGGGGACCGGGGCCAACGTCCTGACTTTC. This sequence encodes CASSLYGGTGANVLTF.

The chain combines TRBV19 with TRBJ2-7, with no clear D. The V end was cut by 6 bases, the J end by 0 bases, with 12 bases between. The CDR3 contains 14 residues. CDR1 and CDR2 from the germline V gene are LNHDA and SQIVND (reference sequence). In nucleotides, the CDR3 is TGTGCCAGTAGCCAAACTTCGAGCTCCTACGAGCAGTACTTC. Translation: CASSQTSSSYEQYF. The full variable domain, with the rest looked up from reference TRBV19 and TRBJ2-7, is DGGITQSPKYLFRKEGQNVTLSCEQNLNHDAMYWYRQDPGQGLRLIYYSQIVNDFQKGDIAEGYSVSREKKESFPLTVTSAQKNPTAFYLCASSQTSSSYEQYFGPGTRLTVT.

In its sample, this clone was seen a few times. The CDR3 reads CASTASGRTDTQYF. The DNA for the CDR3 is TGCGCCAGCACGGCTAGCGGGAGGACAGATACGCAGTATTTT. The gene calls are TRBV5-1 and TRBJ2-3, with 11 bases matching TRBD2. The CDR3 spans 14 residues. From germline, CDR1 is SGHRS and CDR2 YFSETQ. V dropped 6 bases and J dropped 3; count of bases not matched to a gene: 3. The full variable domain, completed using reference TRBV5-1 and TRBJ2-3, is KAGVTQTPRYLIKTRGQQVTLSCSPISGHRSVSWYQQTPGQGLQFLFEYFSETQRNKGNFPGRFSGRQFSNSRSEMNVSTLELGDSALYLCASTASGRTDTQYFGPGTRLTVL.

The genes are TRBV21-1 and TRBJ2-7; the table names TRBD1, a call not compared with the DNA. TRBV21-1 is termed a pseudogene. The CDR3 is 16 residues long. CDR3 sequence (DNA): TGTGCCAGCAGCAAAAAGTTAGGCAGGGGGAAGAACGAGCAGTACTTC. This codes for CASSKKLGRGKNEQYF.

The chain recombines TRBV7-9 with TRBJ2-7; TRBD1 matches 9 bases. From germline, CDR1 is SEHNR and CDR2 FQNEAQ (reference sequence). The J segment lost 4 bases and the V segment lost 4 bases, leaving 5 bases of the junction unmatched. The CDR3 sequence is 14 residues long. The CDR3 DNA reads as TGTGCCAGCAGCTCCGGGACAGGGAGTTACGAGCAGTACTTC. Its protein product is CASSSGTGSYEQYF.

The table lists this clone with a few counts. In the same sample, other DNA sequences code for this CDR3. The J gene is TRBJ1-1, the V gene TRBV6-1; 7 nucleotides align to TRBD1. Germline lookup yields CDR1 MNHNS and CDR2 SASEGT. This CDR3 contains 15 residues. With V trimmed by 2 bases and J by 4 bases, 7 bases remained unmatched. The CDR3 spells CASSESTGSGTEAFF. In nucleotides, the CDR3 is TGTGCCAGCAGTGAATCGACAGGGTCGGGCACTGAAGCTTTCTTT.

The rearrangement uses TRBV2 and TRBJ2-2, with TRBD2 matching 9 bases. This CDR3 contains 15 residues. The V gene's germline CDR1 is SNHLY and CDR2 FYNNEI. The CDR3, as DNA: TGTGCACGCTCTCTTGGCGGGAGGGACGGCGGGGAGCTGTTTTTT. Translating gives CARSLGGRDGGELFF.

The rearrangement links TRBV30 to TRBJ1-2, with a tentative D call TRBD1 (5 bases). Germline V gene data show CDR1 as GTSNPN and CDR2 as SVGIG (reference sequence). The CDR3 length is 13 residues. Between the trimmed V and J ends, which lost 2 bases and 5 bases, there was a span of 12 bases. CDR3 coding DNA: TGTGCCTGGAGTCCCCGGGAGGGGTATGGCTACACCTTC. This gives the protein CAWSPREGYGYTF.

This clone was observed a single time. The genes are TRBV12-5 and TRBJ2-5; no reliable D call. CDR1 is LGHNT and CDR2 is FRNRAP in the germline V gene. V lost 6 bases and J 5 bases, leaving 22 bases between the germline ends. There are 16 residues in the CDR3. CDR3 sequence: CASGPHRKVDMETQYF. For the CDR3, the DNA is TGTGCTAGTGGACCCCACCGAAAGGTAGACATGGAGACCCAGTACTTC.

The CDR3 spells CASSETLDRVYNYGYTF. DNA for the CDR3: TGTGCCAGCAGTGAAACGCTCGACAGGGTCTATAACTATGGCTACACCTTC. This chain joins TRBV6-1 and TRBJ1-2, with 7 nucleotides matching TRBD1. V trimming: 2 bases; J trimming: 1 base; junction bases outside the gene matches: 10. Germline lookup yields CDR1 MNHNS and CDR2 SASEGT. This CDR3 has 17 amino acids.

Only one count was recorded for this clone. The rearrangement links TRBV11-2 to TRBJ2-1, with 10 bases fitting TRBD2. There are 14 residues in the CDR3. Germline V gives CDR1 SGHAT, CDR2 FQNNGV. J gave up 7 bases and V 5 bases, and 5 bases lay outside the gene matches. CDR3 coding DNA: TGTGCCAGCAGCCCCCAACTAGCGGGAAATGAGCAGTTCTTC. It encodes CASSPQLAGNEQFF.

V is TRBV2 and J is TRBJ1-4; D remains unclear. Germline V CDR1 and CDR2: SNHLY, FYNNEI. V shed 7 bases and J shed 3 bases, with 15 bases lying between them. The CDR3 length is 15 residues. The CDR3 reads CASIPVERPNEKLFF. The CDR3 bases are TGTGCCAGCATCCCCGTCGAGCGTCCTAATGAAAAACTGTTTTTT.

This chain links TRBV2 with TRBJ2-7; D uncertain. The germline V and J ends were trimmed by 3 bases and 2 bases, with 8 bases remaining between them. From germline, CDR1 is SNHLY and CDR2 FYNNEI. The CDR3 length is 13 residues. CDR3 coding DNA: TGTGCCAGCAGTGATGGTCCTACCTACGAGCAGTACTTC. It encodes CASSDGPTYEQYF. Full variable domain (remainder filled in from reference TRBV2 and TRBJ2-7): EPEVTQTPSHQVTQMGQEVILRCVPISNHLYFYWYRQILGQKVEFLVSFYNNEISEKSEIFDDQFSVERPDGSNFTLKIRSTKLEDSAMYFCASSDGPTYEQYFGPGTRLTVT.

The V and J genes are TRBV5-1 and TRBJ2-1, with TRBD2 matching 13 bases. The CDR3 length is 15 residues. V gave up 0 bases and J gave up 7 bases; unmatched junction bases: 1. CDR1 and CDR2 from the germline V gene are SGHRS and YFSETQ. The CDR3 nucleotides are TGCGCCAGCAGCTTGGGACTAGCGGGAGGAAATGAGCAGTTCTTC. Residues: CASSLGLAGGNEQFF.

The chain joins TRBV6-5 to TRBJ1-2, with D possibly matching TRBD1 (6 bases). The V gene's germline CDR1 is MNHEY and CDR2 SVGAGI. The V end was cut by 0 bases, the J end by 1 base, with 12 bases between. CDR3 size: 16 residues. This chain's CDR3 is CASSYSSTGINYGYTF. The CDR3 DNA sequence: TGTGCCAGCAGTTACTCGAGCACAGGGATTAACTATGGCTACACCTTC.

V is TRBV28 and J is TRBJ1-1, with D unresolved. CDR1 is MDHEN, CDR2 SYDVKM, per germline. CDR3 size: 15 residues. V was pared by 1 base and J by 6 bases, with 15 bases between. Written as DNA, the CDR3 is TGTGCCAGCAGTTTATCGGCCGGGAATGGGCCTGAAGCTTTCTTT. Its translation is CASSLSAGNGPEAFF.

This chain links TRBV7-3 with TRBJ2-2; 12 bases match TRBD2. CDR3 size: 17 residues. The germline gives CDR1 SGHTA, CDR2 FQGTGA. The junction had 12 bases not matched to a gene; V was cut back by 5 bases and J by 8 bases. The CDR3 region is CASSPGTSGFNGGELFF. The DNA of the CDR3 is TGTGCCAGCAGCCCCGGGACTAGCGGGTTTAACGGGGGGGAGCTGTTTTTT.

This chain links TRBV28 with TRBJ1-1; a possible D gene is TRBD1 (6 bases). V gave up 2 bases and J gave up 1 base, with 8 bases separating them. Per germline, CDR1 MDHEN and CDR2 SYDVKM. There are 14 residues in the CDR3. CDR3 nucleotide sequence: TGTGCCAGCAGTTTAGGGGGACAGAACACTGAAGCTTTCTTT. Amino acids: CASSLGGQNTEAFF.

The chain carries TRBV5-1 and TRBJ2-5, with TRBD2 matching over 14 bases. Per the germline V gene, CDR1 is SGHRS and CDR2 is YFSETQ. The trim removed 0 bases at V and 5 bases at J, leaving 6 bases unmatched. The CDR3 sequence is 17 residues long. CDR3 sequence (DNA): TGCGCCAGCAGCTTGGGACTAGCGGGAGGGTCTCGGGAGACCCAGTACTTC. Residues: CASSLGLAGGSRETQYF.

V and J are TRBV5-1 and TRBJ2-1; D possibly corresponds to TRBD1 (6 bases). Deletions cut 5 bases from V and 9 bases from J, with 12 bases between. Germline CDR1 and CDR2: SGHRS and YFSETQ. The CDR3 has 12 amino acids. The CDR3 coding sequence is TGCGCCAGCAGGCCGGACAGAGGTGAGCAGTTCTTC. This translates into CASRPDRGEQFF.

This clone was picked up a small number of times. The rearrangement uses TRBV5-6 and TRBJ2-1; tentative D call: TRBD2 (6 bases). V was shortened by 4 bases and J by 6 bases, with 11 bases between the two germline ends. This CDR3 has 13 amino acids. Germline-derived CDR1 and CDR2 are SGHDT and YYEEEE. CDR3 nucleotides: TGTGCCAGCAGCAAAGTCGGGGGCAATGAGCAGTTCTTC. Protein product: CASSKVGGNEQFF.

The chain combines TRBV6-1 with TRBJ2-7; D call uncertain. CDR1 MNHNS and CDR2 SASEGT come from the germline V gene. V shed 8 bases and J shed 6 bases, with 8 bases lying between them. The CDR3 sequence is 10 residues long. The CDR3 DNA reads as TGTGCCAGCGGCCCTGTCGAGCAGTACTTC. It codes for CASGPVEQYF.

With respect to this clone: The identical CDR3 is also encoded by other nucleotide sequences in the sample. The V and J genes are TRBV5-6 and TRBJ1-1, with D maybe TRBD1 (6 bases). This CDR3 has 17 residues. V was shortened by 3 bases and J by 1 base, with 19 bases between the two germline ends. The germline V gene encodes CDR1 SGHDT and CDR2 YYEEEE. CDR3 residues: CASSSILGGIQNTEAFF. The CDR3 nucleotides are TGTGCCAGCAGCTCGATCCTTGGGGGCATACAGAACACTGAAGCTTTCTTT.